These 14 T cell receptor beta chains share one sample of origin, sequenced in a study of technical replicates of blood from several donors. Sequencing was performed with immunoSEQ multiplex PCR; in TCRdb, only in-frame clones are kept and a portion is missing. Here the sample spans about 81,000 clones, 90% to 97% being singletons. Sequenced input: T cells isolated from PBMCs. These TCRs come from a human donor in good health.

The gene calls are TRBV7-9 and TRBJ1-2; D remains ambiguous. The CDR3 is 13 residues long. Germline V gene sequence: CDR1 SEHNR, CDR2 FQNEAQ (reference sequence). The V gene lost 3 bases and the J gene lost 4 bases, with 9 bases spanning the gap. The CDR3 sequence: CASSLAGAYGYTF. CDR3 DNA sequence: TGTGCCAGCAGCTTGGCAGGTGCCTATGGCTACACCTTC. Variable domain in full (rest from reference TRBV7-9 and TRBJ1-2): DTGVSQNPRHKITKRGQNVTFRCDPISEHNRLYWYRQTLGQGPEFLTYFQNEAQLEKSRLLSDRFSAERPKGSFSTLEIQRTEQGDSAMYLCASSLAGAYGYTFGSGTRLTVV.

The chain employs TRBV28 and TRBJ1-1, with 7 bases matching TRBD1. The V and J ends lost 3 bases and 4 bases, in that order; junction bases with no gene match: 5. In germline, CDR1 is MDHEN, CDR2 SYDVKM. The CDR3 length is 14 residues. The CDR3 bases are TGTGCCAGCAGTTTCCACAGGGGAGGCACTGAAGCTTTCTTT. It specifies CASSFHRGGTEAFF.

V and J are TRBV11-2 and TRBJ2-7; weak D call: TRBD1 (7 bases). Per germline, CDR1 SGHAT and CDR2 FQNNGV. The V gene lost 5 bases and the J gene lost 2 bases, with 10 bases spanning the gap. This CDR3 has 13 residues. The CDR3, as DNA: TGTGCCAGCAGCGGCGGGACAGCCTACGAGCAGTACTTC. Encoded protein: CASSGGTAYEQYF.

This clone was counted only a few times. The chain is built from TRBV4-3 and TRBJ2-2, with 9 bases fitting TRBD1. This CDR3 contains 18 residues. Losses at the gene ends were 1 base for V and 0 bases for J; bases not matched to a gene: 6. Germline V gene lookup returns CDR1 LGHNA and CDR2 YSLEER. CDR3 DNA: TGCGCCAGCAGCCAAGTATATGGACAGGGGACGAACACCGGGGAGCTGTTTTTT. This sequence encodes CASSQVYGQGTNTGELFF.

The genes are TRBV9 and TRBJ1-2; 7 bases fit TRBD1. CDR3 length: 19 amino acids. CDR1 and CDR2 (germline): SGDLS, YYNGEE. V shed 4 bases, J shed 8 bases, and the junction held 26 bases outside the gene matches. The CDR3 is CASSQSTKSIPGTVIGYTF. CDR3 bases: TGTGCCAGCAGCCAATCCACCAAATCTATCCCCGGGACAGTGATCGGCTACACCTTC.

The chain is built from TRBV7-8 and TRBJ2-7; D gene ambiguous. Germline assignment: CDR1 SGHVS and CDR2 FQNEAQ. The CDR3 is 13 amino acids. Trimming took 5 bases from V and 1 from J, leaving 9 bases between them. CDR3 nucleotides: TGTGCCAGCAGCCCACCACTATCCTACGAGCAGTACTTC. This translates into CASSPPLSYEQYF.

This sequence joins TRBV7-3 and TRBJ1-1; perhaps TRBD1 as D (5 bases). Germline CDR1 and CDR2: SGHTA and FQGTGA. V was trimmed by 2 bases and J by 4 bases, leaving 14 bases between them. The CDR3 is made up of 15 amino acids. CDR3 residues: CASSLWSGAGTEAFF. The CDR3 DNA follows: TGTGCCAGCAGCTTATGGTCTGGGGCCGGCACTGAAGCTTTCTTT.

The J gene is TRBJ2-1, the V gene TRBV7-3; perhaps TRBD1 as D (5 bases). CDR3 length: 14 amino acids. Trimming pared 5 bases from V and 8 bases from J, leaving 16 bases between. Looked up from germline, CDR1 is SGHTA and CDR2 is FQGTGA. In DNA form, the CDR3 reads TGTGCCAGCAGCGATTCCTTAGGGGTTGATGAGCAGTTCTTC. Encoded protein: CASSDSLGVDEQFF.

This chain connects TRBV5-4 to TRBJ1-4, with D possibly being TRBD1 (5 bases). There are 15 residues in the CDR3. In germline, CDR1 is SGHNT, CDR2 YYREEE (reference sequence). Between the trimmed V and J ends, which lost 10 bases and 5 bases, there was a span of 21 bases. The CDR3, as DNA: TGTGCCGGGTCCGGGGGGGGGACGCTAAATGAAAAACTGTTTTTT. Its translation: CAGSGGGTLNEKLFF.

The rearrangement joins TRBV6-5 to TRBJ2-4; no reliable D call. V lost 6 bases, J lost 7 bases, and 13 bases lay in between. The CDR3 runs to 13 residues. CDR1 and CDR2 (germline): MNHEY, SVGAGI. This CDR3 is CASSPASKNIQYF. CDR3 nucleotide sequence: TGTGCCAGCAGCCCCGCCAGTAAGAACATTCAGTACTTC.

This chain links TRBV7-3 with TRBJ1-4, with 9 bases matching TRBD1. Germline V CDR1 and CDR2: SGHTA, FQGTGA. V dropped 4 bases and J dropped 8; count of bases not matched to a gene: 2. The CDR3 totals 13 residues. CDR3 nucleotide sequence: TGTGCCAGCAGCTCAGGACAGGGGGAAAAACTGTTTTTT. It is translated as CASSSGQGEKLFF.

This sequence joins TRBV5-1 and TRBJ1-1; 8 nucleotides agree with TRBD1. CDR3 length equals 17 residues. The germline CDR1 and CDR2 sequences are SGHRS and YFSETQ. With V trimmed by 4 bases and J by 0 bases, 11 bases remained unmatched. The CDR3 loop reads CASSPRTGRQLNTEAFF. The CDR3 DNA reads TGCGCCAGCAGCCCGAGGACAGGGCGCCAACTGAACACTGAAGCTTTCTTT.

The chain has TRBV4-3 and TRBJ2-1, with TRBD2 identical over 9 bases. The trim removed 0 bases at V and 2 bases at J, leaving 5 bases unmatched. Germline lookup yields CDR1 LGHNA and CDR2 YSLEER. There are 17 residues in the CDR3. Here the CDR3 DNA reads TGCGCCAGCAGCCAAGAGGCTAGCGGGATGGCCTACAATGAGCAGTTCTTC. Encoded protein: CASSQEASGMAYNEQFF.

V usage is TRBV4-1 and J usage is TRBJ1-1, with TRBD1 matching over 9 bases. Per the germline V gene, CDR1 is MGHRA and CDR2 is YSYEKL. The CDR3 runs 13 residues. The trim removed 4 bases at V and 3 bases at J, leaving 0 bases unmatched. This CDR3 reads CASSRTGDTEAFF. DNA for the CDR3: TGCGCCAGCAGCCGGACAGGGGACACTGAAGCTTTCTTT.